What follows are 22 T cell receptor beta chains derived from one specimen sequenced in a study of regulatory T cells in long-lasting Graves disease. Construction of the TCR beta libraries employed iRepertoire HTBI primers in conjunction with Arm-PCR of CDR3 regions. TCRdb reanalysed the multiplex PCR reads using MiXCR and keeps one entry per CDR3 protein. The data show about 530,000 distinct CDR3 sequences, about 16% seen once. The time point is: newly diagnosed GD, antithyroid drugs for less than 3 months. RNA isolated from PBMCs was used to make the TCR library. These records were also assigned to another study, of T cells in Graves' hyperthyroidism and ophthalmopathy.

The sequencing used peripheral blood mononuclear cells (PBMCs), collected at new diagnosis, from a patient treated with antithyroid drugs. The receptor source for this set is a woman aged 35-65 years with Graves disease.

The chain is built from TRBV7-8 and TRBJ1-2; 9 bases line up with TRBD1. The CDR3 is made up of 17 amino acids. Germline lookup yields CDR1 SGHVS and CDR2 FQNEAQ. V lost 0 bases to trimming and J lost 3 bases; unmatched junction nucleotides: 8. CDR3 amino acids: CASSLAIRGTGYYGYTF. The CDR3 region has the DNA TGTGCCAGCAGCTTAGCGATTCGTGGGACAGGGTACTATGGCTACACCTTC.

This clonotype appeared a few times. The chain couples TRBV29-1 to TRBJ1-2, with D perhaps matching TRBD1 (6 bases). Germline V gene sequence: CDR1 SQVTM, CDR2 ANQGSEA. The ends were cut back, 6 bases at V and 2 bases at J, with 13 bases in the middle. The CDR3 is 13 amino acids. The CDR3 coding sequence is TGCAGCGTCCAAGGACAGACCAACTATGGCTACACCTTC. Encoded protein: CSVQGQTNYGYTF. The full variable domain, its missing parts supplied by reference TRBV29-1 and TRBJ1-2, is SAVISQKPSRDICQRGTSLTIQCQVDSQVTMMFWYRQQPGQSLTLIATANQGSEATYESGFVIDKFPISRPNLTFSTLTVSNMSPEDSSIYLCSVQGQTNYGYTFGSGTRLTVV.

This clonotype was counted a few times. The chain recombines TRBV18 with TRBJ2-2; D unclear. Germline V gives CDR1 KGHSH, CDR2 LQKENI. The V end lost 0 bases, the J end lost 2 bases, and 13 bases lay between the germline ends. The CDR3 spans 17 residues. As DNA, the CDR3 is TGTGCCAGCTCACCACCGTTGGAACCGCTTAACACCGGGGAGCTGTTTTTT. Amino acids: CASSPPLEPLNTGELFF.

This clonotype was found a few times. The CDR3 loop is CASGLVRGHLNTEAFF. The CDR3 DNA sequence: TGTGCTAGTGGTTTGGTACGAGGTCACTTGAACACTGAAGCTTTCTTT. This chain connects TRBV12-5 to TRBJ1-1, with D unresolved. The CDR3 has 16 residues. Trimming pared 0 bases from V and 0 bases from J, leaving 11 bases between. Germline V CDR1 and CDR2: LGHNT, FRNRAP.

This clonotype was detected ten times or more. J is TRBJ2-3 and V is TRBV6-2 or TRBV6-3; TRBD2 is a possible D gene (6 bases). The CDR3 is 16 residues long. The germline CDR1 and CDR2 sequences are MNHEY and SVGEGT. V was clipped by 2 bases and J by 2 bases, with 14 bases between them. The CDR3 is CASSYPGRGVTDTQYF. CDR3 coding DNA: TGTGCCAGCAGTTACCCGGGGCGGGGAGTCACAGATACGCAGTATTTT.

This clonotype occurred many times. This chain uses TRBV9 with TRBJ1-3; D may be TRBD1 (6 bases). The length of the CDR3 is 14 residues. The V gene's germline CDR1 is SGDLS and CDR2 YYNGEE. The ends were cut back, 3 bases at V and 1 base at J, with 8 bases in the middle. CDR3 coding DNA: TGTGCCAGCAGCGCACAGGGTTCTGGAAACACCATATATTTT. Encoded protein: CASSAQGSGNTIYF.

The genes are TRBV30 and TRBJ2-3; TRBD2 agrees at 16 bases. Germline-derived CDR1 and CDR2 are GTSNPN and SVGIG (reference sequence). J gave up 5 bases and V 4 bases, and 12 bases lay outside the gene matches. The CDR3 runs 18 residues. CDR3 residues: CAWKRPGLAGGPRDTQYF. DNA for the CDR3: TGTGCCTGGAAGCGGCCGGGACTAGCGGGGGGGCCGAGAGATACGCAGTATTTT.

In its sample, this clonotype was seen many times. This chain connects TRBV20-1 to TRBJ2-3; 8 bases fit TRBD2. Germline CDR1 and CDR2: DFQATT and SNEGSKA (reference sequence). J gave up 1 base and V 0 bases, and 6 bases lay outside the gene matches. This CDR3 is built from 16 residues. CDR3 DNA: TGCAGTGCTAGAGATCCGGGGGGGGAGGGCACAGATACGCAGTATTTT. This translates into CSARDPGGEGTDTQYF.

The genes are TRBV3-1 and TRBJ1-5; perhaps TRBD1 as D (6 bases). V was trimmed by 3 bases and J by 4 bases, leaving 16 bases between them. This CDR3 has 16 residues. From germline, CDR1 is LGHDT and CDR2 YNNKEL (reference sequence). The CDR3, as DNA: TGTGCCAGCAGCCACCGTCCAGGGGTCTATAATCAGCCCCAGCATTTT. Translation: CASSHRPGVYNQPQHF.

The sample holds a few counts of this clonotype. The chain is built from TRBV7-2 and TRBJ1-2; D is unresolved. Germline lookup yields CDR1 SGHTA and CDR2 FQGNSA. Trimming removed 1 base from V and 3 bases from J, with 12 bases in between. The CDR3 contains 15 residues. DNA for the CDR3: TGTGCCAGCAGCTTAGTATGGGGAGGTGACTATGGCTACACCTTC. Its translation is CASSLVWGGDYGYTF.

The sample holds a few counts of this clonotype. The gene calls are TRBV4-1 and TRBJ2-7, with a weak D call TRBD1 (6 bases). This CDR3 contains 16 residues. CDR1 and CDR2 (germline): MGHRA, YSYEKL. The V gene lost 1 base and the J gene lost 4 bases, with 17 bases spanning the gap. The CDR3 nucleotides read TGCGCCAGCAGCCAAGGTTTTGTACAGGGAGATTACGAGCAGTACTTC. This sequence encodes CASSQGFVQGDYEQYF.

This clonotype was seen a handful of times. This is likely an artifact of a read error, given a far larger clone one base away. CDR3 sequence: CASRPGGGSYEQFF. Here the CDR3 DNA reads TGTGCCAGCAGACCCGGGGGGGGTTCCTACGAGCAGTTCTTC. The J gene is TRBJ2-1, the V gene TRBV7-2, with TRBD2 matching 8 bases. Trimming at V came to 6 bases and at J to 10 bases, leaving 11 bases not matched to a gene. This CDR3 is 14 amino acids long. Germline loops: CDR1 SGHTA, CDR2 FQGNSA.

This clonotype was seen repeatedly, ten times or more. This chain uses TRBV12-3 or TRBV12-4 with TRBJ1-4; TRBD1 matches 7 bases. This CDR3 has 17 amino acids. The ends lost 5 bases at V and 0 bases at J; junction bases unmatched: 9. CDR3 DNA sequence: TGTGCCAGCAGTCCCCGGCCGGGACAGACAACTAATGAAAAACTGTTTTTT. Translation: CASSPRPGQTTNEKLFF.

This clonotype appeared a few times. V and J are TRBV2 and TRBJ1-1; 7 positions match TRBD1. CDR1 is SNHLY and CDR2 is FYNNEI in the germline V gene. V shed 4 bases and J 5 bases; nucleotides not matched to a gene: 4. The CDR3 length is 13 residues. The CDR3 protein is CASSGEGATEAFF. Written as DNA, the CDR3 is TGTGCCAGCAGTGGAGAGGGGGCTACTGAAGCTTTCTTT. Full variable domain (remainder filled in from reference TRBV2 and TRBJ1-1): EPEVTQTPSHQVTQMGQEVILRCVPISNHLYFYWYRQILGQKVEFLVSFYNNEISEKSEIFDDQFSVERPDGSNFTLKIRSTKLEDSAMYFCASSGEGATEAFFGQGTRLTVV.

The rearrangement uses TRBV6-1 and TRBJ1-1; the D gene is possibly TRBD1 (6 bases). Trimming removed 2 bases from V and 1 base from J, with 11 bases in between. This CDR3 has 15 residues. Germline lookup yields CDR1 MNHNS and CDR2 SASEGT. Written as DNA, the CDR3 is TGTGCCAGCAGTGAAAAGGGGGTCCAGAACACTGAAGCTTTCTTT. This codes for CASSEKGVQNTEAFF.

This clonotype was seen only a few times. V and J are TRBV27 and TRBJ1-1, with D possibly being TRBD1 (6 bases). V lost 2 bases, J lost 4 bases, and 14 bases lay in between. Germline V gives CDR1 MNHEY, CDR2 SMNVEV (reference sequence). This CDR3 comprises 15 residues. For the CDR3, the DNA is TGTGCCAGCAGTTTACGTGGGGAAGGGGGCACTGAAGCTTTCTTT. It codes for CASSLRGEGGTEAFF.

Only a few counts were recorded for this clonotype. The chain employs TRBV19 and TRBJ1-1; D remains unclear. CDR1 LNHDA and CDR2 SQIVND come from the germline V gene (reference sequence). This CDR3 has 15 residues. The V end was cut by 4 bases, the J end by 1 base, with 13 bases between. CDR3 nucleotide sequence: TGTGCCAGTAGTACATTCTGGGGAGCGAACACTGAAGCTTTCTTT. Protein product: CASSTFWGANTEAFF.

The sample holds a few counts of this clonotype. The chain links TRBV19 to TRBJ1-3; D is unresolved. The V end was cut by 6 bases, the J end by 4 bases, with 13 bases between. Looked up from germline, CDR1 is LNHDA and CDR2 is SQIVND (reference sequence). CDR3 length: 14 amino acids. CDR3 nucleotide sequence: TGTGCCAGTAGATTTTTTCCCACGGGAAACACCATATATTTT. This gives the protein CASRFFPTGNTIYF. The variable domain in full, completed from reference TRBV19 and TRBJ1-3, reads DGGITQSPKYLFRKEGQNVTLSCEQNLNHDAMYWYRQDPGQGLRLIYYSQIVNDFQKGDIAEGYSVSREKKESFPLTVTSAQKNPTAFYLCASRFFPTGNTIYFGEGSWLTVV.

This clonotype came up many times. One end of the junction does not line up with germline, which may come from a read error. This chain uses TRBV30 with TRBJ1-1, with 12 bases aligning to TRBD1. The CDR3 runs to 14 residues. Germline values: CDR1 GTSNPN, CDR2 SVGIG (reference sequence). The CDR3 region has the DNA TGTGCCTGGAGTGCCGGGACAGGGGGCGGAGAGTTTCGCTTT. This gives the protein CAWSAGTGGGEFRF.

The sample holds a few counts of this clonotype. A single base separates this from a much larger clone, so it may be a read error. The rearrangement links TRBV2 to TRBJ2-3, with D tentatively TRBD2 (6 bases). The germline CDR1 and CDR2 sequences are SNHLY and FYNNEI. The CDR3 is made up of 13 amino acids. Written as DNA, the CDR3 is TGTGCCAGCGATAAAACTAGCACAGATACGCGGTATTTT. Encoded protein: CASDKTSTDTRYF.

This clonotype was counted a few times. The rearrangement links TRBV20-1 to TRBJ2-5, with 15 bases identical to TRBD2. V was clipped by 6 bases and J by 4 bases; unmatched bases: 3. Germline CDR1 and CDR2: DFQATT and SNEGSKA (reference sequence). This CDR3 has 14 residues. This CDR3 is CSAGLAGGVETQYF. Written as DNA, the CDR3 is TGCAGTGCCGGACTAGCGGGGGGGGTAGAGACCCAGTACTTC.

This clonotype was counted many times. V gene TRBV30 combines with J gene TRBJ2-1, with 10 bases that match TRBD2. The CDR3 totals 15 residues. V shed 0 bases and J 8 bases; nucleotides not matched to a gene: 7. Germline assignment: CDR1 GTSNPN and CDR2 SVGIG (reference sequence). CDR3 loop: CAWSVRAGGRDEQFF. In DNA form, the CDR3 reads TGTGCCTGGAGTGTAAGAGCGGGGGGGCGCGATGAGCAGTTCTTC.